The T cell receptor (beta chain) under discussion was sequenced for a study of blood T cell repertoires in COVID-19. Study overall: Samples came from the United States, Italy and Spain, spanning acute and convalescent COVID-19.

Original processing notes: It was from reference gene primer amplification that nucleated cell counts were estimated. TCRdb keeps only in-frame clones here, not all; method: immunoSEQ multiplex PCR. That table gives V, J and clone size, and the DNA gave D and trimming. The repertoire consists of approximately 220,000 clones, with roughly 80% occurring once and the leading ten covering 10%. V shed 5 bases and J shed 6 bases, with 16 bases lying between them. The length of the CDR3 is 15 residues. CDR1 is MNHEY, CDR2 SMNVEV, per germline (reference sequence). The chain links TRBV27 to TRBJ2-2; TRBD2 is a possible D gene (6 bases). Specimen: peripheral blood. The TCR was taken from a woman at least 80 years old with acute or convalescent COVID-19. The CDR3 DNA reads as TGTGCCAGCAGTCAGCGGACAATAGCGGCCGGGGAGCTGTTTTTT. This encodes CASSQRTIAAGELFF.